Here is one T cell receptor (beta chain) with its context. Its cognate antigen has yet to be identified. This could be a read error, since a much larger clone is one nucleotide away. Starting from about 500 ng total RNA, TCRbeta-specific cDNA was produced by reverse transcription with a constant-region primer and ProtoScript II reverse transcriptase. Three nested multiplex PCR rounds, following a slightly modified ARM-PCR procedure, were used to build the TCRbeta libraries. Each of the first two PCR rounds ran for approximately 10 cycles using multiplex TRBV1-TRBV30 forward primers together with a Cbeta reverse primer. A final 25-cycle PCR with Deep VentR polymerase added sample barcodes and Illumina adapters. Before sequencing, amplicons of 200-500 bp were gel-purified using a QIAquick gel extraction kit. TCRbeta amplicons were sequenced on an Illumina HiSeq 2500 with 250-bp paired-end reads. Per the source publication's procedure: Quality trimming of reads was performed with Trimmomatic v0.33, and paired reads were merged with FLASH v1.2.11 so that full CDR3 sequences could be recovered. V, D and J germline segments were assigned to the rearranged TCRbeta sequences using MiGEC v1.2.1b. Clonotype statistics and Shannon-Wiener diversity indices were computed with VDJtools v1.0.0. Except for diversity analysis, only each sample's 250 most abundant clonotypes were used in subsequent analyses to reduce sampling bias. TCRdb reworked the public reads: Q25 trimming with fastp, MiXCR clone assembly, productive beta chains retained. Each entry merges the rows of one CDR3 protein and shows their most common DNA and genes. For this entry, the V and J calls and clone size follow TCRdb and not the study's own pipeline. The table for this sample lists 100,000 or so distinct CDR3 sequences; around two thirds of them were counted only once. The ten biggest clones cover 12% of the sample.

This sample stems from a study of tumor-infiltrating lymphocytes in primary liver carcinoma (dated by TCRdb to 2015 to 2018). Describing the broader study: Of the five patients (three men and two women, aged 30 to 69 years), four had hepatocellular carcinoma and one had combined HCC and intrahepatic cholangiocarcinoma. The 20 to 25 tumor region samples were profiled with Agilent mRNA microarrays so that TCRbeta repertoire diversity could be related to the local molecular phenotype. Repertoires from technical replicates were highly reproducible, with mean shared-clone rates about 0.91 and correlation coefficients above 0.95. A total of 35 or so specimens from 5 patients underwent TCRbeta repertoire sequencing, comprising 25 tumor regions, 5 adjacent noncancerous liver tissues and 5 peripheral blood samples. Across five regions of each liver tumor, along with adjacent normal tissue and blood, the study brought together TCRbeta repertoire sequencing, expression microarrays and whole-exome sequencing. Samples yielded roughly 3.65 to 7.5 million productive TCRbeta reads; read depth did not differ significantly between tissue types. The five patients had tumors staged T1-T3 N0M0, with maximum diameters ranging from roughly 4.2 to 10 cm. Study-wide conclusions, independent of this receptor: Only about 8-24% of top clones were found in all five regions of a tumor, suggesting spatial heterogeneity of tumor-infiltrating T cells. Only the TCR beta chain was sequenced, which likely underestimates true repertoire diversity because unpaired alpha chains were not captured. Compared with blood, tumors had a significantly larger share of the repertoire taken up by the top 250 clones (p = 0.039). With just 4 or 5 patients in the study, the authors point out that the findings should be validated in a larger study. Repertoire overlap was found to be higher between tumor regions (mean around 35%) than between tumor-adjacent (about 17%) or tumor-blood (around 15%) pairs, consistent with antigen-driven expansion. Comparison of CD4+ and CD8+ T cell repertoires was precluded by the use of bulk unsorted samples.

Total RNA and DNA were co-extracted from around 18-30 mg of bulk tissue with the AllPrep DNA/RNA mini kit, without cell sorting. Four to six patients with histopathologically diagnosed primary liver carcinoma underwent surgical resection in China between late 2015 and March 2016. Patients had chronic HBV infection and were treatment-naive at sampling. Five spatially separated regions were sampled per tumor: superior, inferior, left-lateral and right-lateral poles, plus the tumor centre. Histological examination found more than 75% viable tumor cells in every tumor sample. Fresh tumor and adjacent tissue pieces were bisected; one half was stored in RNAlater at -80°C, the other sent for histology. Sequences SEHNR (CDR1) and FQNEAQ (CDR2) are obtained from the germline V gene (reference sequence). Counted from cysteine to phenylalanine, this CDR3 has 15 amino acids. Left in the record is the CDR3 DNA by itself, 45 bases read in frame from the first base.

The sample taken for sequencing was liver tumor tissue from sampling region 2. What the cell subset or site label conveys for this sample: tumor region T2, inferior pole. The TCR sequence derives from a woman aged 55-70 years with primary liver carcinoma and hepatitis B virus infection. The rearranged chain carries TRBV7-9 and TRBJ1-1; no D gene can be assigned with confidence. In nucleotide form, the sequence is TGTACCAGCAGCGCTAGGGAACGGAAGAACACTGAAGCTTTCTTT. It encodes CTSSARERKNTEAFF.